Sequencing of this T cell receptor (beta chain) was carried out in a study of blood T cell repertoires in COVID-19. Across the study: Sources were T cells, B-cell-depleted T cells, or PBMCs; the material itself was cDNA or gDNA.

Deletions cut 3 bases from V and 4 bases from J, with 9 bases between. Per the germline V gene, CDR1 is MNHEY and CDR2 is SVGEGT. This CDR3 is built from 13 residues. Original processing notes: For nucleated cells, counts were estimated from reference gene primer amplification. The table came from immunoSEQ multiplex PCR; TCRdb's copy has only in-frame clones and leaves some out. The D gene and trimming were derived from the DNA, and the V and J assignments and clone size from that table. Among a few hundred thousand clones listed, 88% were seen once. The sequence was collected from a middle-aged woman who had recovered from COVID-19. Sequencing used peripheral blood. V is TRBV6-2 or TRBV6-3 and J is TRBJ2-5; D gene unclear. The CDR3 here is CASSYPLIETQYF. CDR3 nucleotides: TGTGCCAGCAGTTATCCCCTTATAGAGACCCAGTACTTC.